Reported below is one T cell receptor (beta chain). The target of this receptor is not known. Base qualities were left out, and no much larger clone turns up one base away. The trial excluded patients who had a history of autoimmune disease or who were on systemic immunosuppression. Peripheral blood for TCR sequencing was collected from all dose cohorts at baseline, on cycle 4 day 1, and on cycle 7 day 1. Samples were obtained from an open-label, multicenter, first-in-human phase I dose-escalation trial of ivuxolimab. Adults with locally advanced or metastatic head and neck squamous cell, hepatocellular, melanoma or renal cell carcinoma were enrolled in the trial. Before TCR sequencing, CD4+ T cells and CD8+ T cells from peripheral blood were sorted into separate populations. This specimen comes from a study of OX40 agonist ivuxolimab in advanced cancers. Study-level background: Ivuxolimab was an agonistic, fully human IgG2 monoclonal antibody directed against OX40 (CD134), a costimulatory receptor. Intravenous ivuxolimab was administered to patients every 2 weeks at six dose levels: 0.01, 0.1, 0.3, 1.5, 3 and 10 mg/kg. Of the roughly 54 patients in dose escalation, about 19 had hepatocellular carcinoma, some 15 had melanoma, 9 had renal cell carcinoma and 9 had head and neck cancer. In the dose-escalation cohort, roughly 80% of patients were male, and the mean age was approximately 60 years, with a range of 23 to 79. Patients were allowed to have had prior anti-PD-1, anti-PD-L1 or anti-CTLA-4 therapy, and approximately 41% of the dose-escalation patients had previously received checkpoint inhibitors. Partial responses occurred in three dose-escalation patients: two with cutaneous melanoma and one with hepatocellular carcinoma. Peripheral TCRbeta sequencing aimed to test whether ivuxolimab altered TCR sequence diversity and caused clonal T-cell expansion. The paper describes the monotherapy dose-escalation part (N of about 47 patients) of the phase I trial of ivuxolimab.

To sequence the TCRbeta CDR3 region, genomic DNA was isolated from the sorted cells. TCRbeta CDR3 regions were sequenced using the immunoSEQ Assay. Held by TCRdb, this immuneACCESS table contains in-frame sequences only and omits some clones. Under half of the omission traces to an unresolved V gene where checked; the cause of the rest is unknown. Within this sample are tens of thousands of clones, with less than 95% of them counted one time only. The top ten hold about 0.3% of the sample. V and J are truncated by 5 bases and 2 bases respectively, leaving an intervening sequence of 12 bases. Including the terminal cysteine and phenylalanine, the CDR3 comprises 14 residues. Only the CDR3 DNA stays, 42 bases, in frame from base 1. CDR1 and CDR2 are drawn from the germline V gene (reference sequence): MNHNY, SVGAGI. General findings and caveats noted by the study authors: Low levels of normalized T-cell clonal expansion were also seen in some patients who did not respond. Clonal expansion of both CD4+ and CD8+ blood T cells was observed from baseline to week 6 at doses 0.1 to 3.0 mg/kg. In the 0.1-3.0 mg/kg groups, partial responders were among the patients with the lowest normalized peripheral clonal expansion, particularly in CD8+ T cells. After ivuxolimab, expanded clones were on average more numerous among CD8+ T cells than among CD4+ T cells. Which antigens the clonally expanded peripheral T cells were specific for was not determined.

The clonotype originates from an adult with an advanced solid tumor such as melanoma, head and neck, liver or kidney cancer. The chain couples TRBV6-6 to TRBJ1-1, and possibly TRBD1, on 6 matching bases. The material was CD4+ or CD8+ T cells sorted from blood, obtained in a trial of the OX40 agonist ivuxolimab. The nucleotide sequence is TGTGCCAGCAGTAATACAGGGCTTAACACTGAAGCTTTCTTT. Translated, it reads CASSNTGLNTEAFF.